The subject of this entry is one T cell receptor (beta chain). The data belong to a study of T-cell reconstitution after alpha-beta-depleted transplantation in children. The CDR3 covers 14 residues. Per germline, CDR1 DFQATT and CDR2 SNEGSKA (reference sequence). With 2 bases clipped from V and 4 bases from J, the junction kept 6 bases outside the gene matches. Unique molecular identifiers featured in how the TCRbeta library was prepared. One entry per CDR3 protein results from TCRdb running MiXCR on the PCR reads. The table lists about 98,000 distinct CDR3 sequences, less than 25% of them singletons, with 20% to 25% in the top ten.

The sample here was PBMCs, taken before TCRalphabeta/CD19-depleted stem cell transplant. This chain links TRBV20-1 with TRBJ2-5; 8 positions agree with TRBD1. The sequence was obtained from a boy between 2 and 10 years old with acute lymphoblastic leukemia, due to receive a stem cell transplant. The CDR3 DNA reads TGCAGTGCTAGAAACGGACAGGGTTCAGAGACCCAGTACTTC. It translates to CSARNGQGSETQYF.